Listed below are T cell receptor beta chains from one sample, sequenced in a study of shared T cell receptors in the human thymus. Generated by immunoSEQ multiplex PCR, the TCRdb table keeps only in-frame clones and is missing some. The repertoire holds approximately 660,000 clones, with 88% as singletons. The same specimen was also included in a second study, on human thymus T cells.

The sequencing input was thymocytes. These receptor sequences come from a boy younger than two with a congenital heart defect. Each CDR3 is given with its conserved first and last residue. The D gene is left open where the match is weak. Clone size is stated in some rows and not others, as once, few, many or a class when expanded.

size	D	V	J	CDR3	DNA
NA	NA	TRBV14	TRBJ2-7	CASSQGSRGSAYEQYF	TGTGCCAGCAGCCAAGGGAGCCGGGGTTCAGCCTACGAGCAGTACTTC
few	TRBD1	TRBV4-1	TRBJ1-1	CASSQDGDRQNTEAFF	TGCGCCAGCAGCCAAGATGGGGACAGGCAGAACACTGAAGCTTTCTTT
NA	TRBD2	TRBV29-1	TRBJ2-3	CSVGLGGRRHTQYF	TGCAGCGTTGGGCTAGGCGGGAGAAGGCATACGCAGTATTTT
NA	NA	TRBV5-1	TRBJ2-1	CASSAGFLDEQFF	TGCGCCAGCAGCGCGGGATTTCTGGATGAGCAGTTCTTC
NA	TRBD2	TRBV4-3	TRBJ2-3	CASSQDQWGGRKGTQYF	TGCGCCAGCAGCCAAGATCAATGGGGCGGGAGGAAGGGTACGCAGTATTTT
NA	NA	TRBV19	TRBJ2-1	CASSISPTDTLSYNEQFF	TGTGCCAGTAGTATATCCCCCACAGACACGCTCTCCTACAATGAGCAGTTCTTC
NA	NA	TRBV5-4	TRBJ2-7	CASSLPGTNYEQYF	TGTGCCAGCAGCCTACCCGGGACAAATTACGAGCAGTACTTC
NA	TRBD1	TRBV7-3	TRBJ2-5	CASSFHGQGLETQYF	TGTGCCAGCAGCTTCCATGGACAGGGGCTCGAGACCCAGTACTTC
NA	NA	TRBV27	TRBJ1-5	CASSPTGPTGQPQHF	TGTGCCAGCAGTCCTACAGGCCCGACCGGTCAGCCCCAGCATTTT
once	TRBD2	TRBV4-1	TRBJ2-7	CASSQTEAGGQHEQYF	TGCGCCAGCAGCCAGACAGAAGCGGGAGGGCAACACGAGCAGTACTTC
NA	TRBD1	TRBV18	TRBJ1-3	CASSIDRVGNTIYF	TGTGCCAGCTCGATCGACAGGGTCGGAAACACCATATATTTT
NA	TRBD2	TRBV7-9	TRBJ2-7	CASSSRLAHSYEQYF	TGTGCCAGCAGCTCCCGACTAGCGCACTCCTACGAGCAGTACTTC
NA	TRBD2	TRBV11-2	TRBJ2-1	CASSLAAREPNNEQFF	TGTGCCAGCAGCTTAGCGGCGCGGGAGCCCAACAATGAGCAGTTCTTC
NA	TRBD2	TRBV7-9	TRBJ2-7	CASSLNIPRLAGVSYEQYF	TGTGCCAGCAGCTTAAATATCCCCCGACTAGCGGGAGTTTCCTACGAGCAGTACTTC
NA	NA	TRBV5-1	TRBJ2-7	CASSLEGAPKEQYF	TGCGCCAGCAGCTTGGAAGGGGCCCCTAAAGAGCAGTACTTC
few	NA	TRBV4-3	TRBJ1-2	CASSQDWANLYGYTF	TGCGCCAGCAGCCAAGATTGGGCTAATCTCTATGGCTACACCTTC
few	NA	TRBV15	TRBJ2-1	CATSRDWDRRDFYNEQFF	TGTGCCACCAGCAGAGATTGGGACCGGAGGGACTTCTACAATGAGCAGTTCTTC
few	NA	TRBV4-1	TRBJ2-7	CASSQEGPGKGYEQYF	TGCGCCAGCAGCCAAGAAGGCCCGGGAAAGGGCTACGAGCAGTACTTC
NA	NA	TRBV4-3	TRBJ2-1	CASSLQAQATNEQFF	TGCGCCAGCAGCCTCCAGGCACAGGCCACCAATGAGCAGTTCTTC
NA	NA	TRBV11-3	TRBJ2-1	CASSLVGGRLGEQFF	TGTGCCAGCAGCTTAGTTGGTGGGAGACTAGGTGAGCAGTTCTTC
NA	NA	TRBV6-1	TRBJ2-7	CASSELLGRRGSSYEQYF	TGTGCCAGCAGTGAACTATTAGGTCGTAGAGGGTCATCCTACGAGCAGTACTTC
NA	TRBD2	TRBV7-8	TRBJ2-7	CASSLGLSGTAYEQYF	TGTGCCAGCAGCTTAGGTTTGAGCGGGACTGCCTACGAGCAGTACTTC
NA	NA	TRBV5-6	TRBJ2-7	CASSLYRGSSYEQYF	TGTGCCAGCAGCTTGTACCGGGGGAGCTCCTACGAGCAGTACTTC
NA	TRBD1	TRBV28	TRBJ1-5	CASAKRGTDSNQPQHF	TGTGCCAGCGCGAAACGAGGGACAGATAGCAATCAGCCCCAGCATTTT
NA	TRBD1	TRBV14	TRBJ2-7	CASSQAQGAKSYEQYF	TGTGCCAGCAGCCAAGCACAGGGGGCAAAGTCCTACGAGCAGTACTTC